A selection of T cell receptor beta chains follows, all from one sample in a study of blood T cell repertoires in COVID-19. The data were produced by immunoSEQ multiplex PCR, yet TCRdb's version contains in-frame clones alone and is incomplete. The sample lists roughly 54,000 clones; 85% to 90% were seen once. The sequenced material came from peripheral blood. Source of these receptors: a human donor in a cohort sampled during active COVID-19. Each CDR3 is given with its conserved first and last residue. D genes are given only for firm matches. Not every row has a clone size; where given, it reads once, few, many or a size class.

D gene | J gene | V gene | CDR3 length | clone size | CDR3 DNA | CDR3 protein
- | TRBJ2-7 | TRBV12-3/TRBV12-4 | 13 | - | TGTGCCAGCAGTCCGGGCGGGCGTGTCAAGCAGTACTTC | CASSPGGRVKQYF
TRBD2 | TRBJ2-1 | TRBV19 | 14 | once | TGTGCCAGTAGTATGACTAGCGGAGTCAATGAGCAGTTCTTC | CASSMTSGVNEQFF
TRBD1 | TRBJ1-6 | TRBV2 | 15 | once | TGTGCCAGCAGTGACCGGACAGGGCCGAATTCACCCCTCCACTTT | CASSDRTGPNSPLHF
- | TRBJ1-6 | TRBV25-1 | 14 | - | TGTGCCAGCACGTTGGGAGACTATAATTCACCCCTCCACTTT | CASTLGDYNSPLHF
- | TRBJ2-5 | TRBV29-1 | 13 | - | TGCAGCGCCAGGACATGGTCCCCAGAGACCCAGTACTTC | CSARTWSPETQYF
- | TRBJ1-6 | TRBV7-9 | 17 | - | TGTGCCAGCAGCACAAGGACCAGGGGCTCCTATAATTCACCCCTCCACTTT | CASSTRTRGSYNSPLHF
TRBD1 | TRBJ2-7 | TRBV11-3 | 15 | - | TGTGCCAGCAGCGAGAGGACAGGGTTTTTGTACGAGCAGTACTTC | CASSERTGFLYEQYF
TRBD1 | TRBJ1-6 | TRBV25-1 | 17 | - | TGTGCCAGCAGTGATTATCAGGGACAGGGGGATAATTCACCCCTCCACTTT | CASSDYQGQGDNSPLHF
- | TRBJ2-3 | TRBV27 | 18 | - | TGTGCCAGCAGTTTATCGTTGGCTAGCGCCACTAGCACAGATACGCAGTATTTT | CASSLSLASATSTDTQYF
TRBD1 | TRBJ1-1 | TRBV6-5 | 14 | - | TGTGCCAGCACCACTACAGGGGTCGGCACTGAAGCTTTCTTT | CASTTTGVGTEAFF
TRBD1 | TRBJ1-4 | TRBV18 | 15 | - | TGTGCCAGCTCACCGGCGGGACAGCCGAATGAAAAACTGTTTTTT | CASSPAGQPNEKLFF
- | TRBJ2-5 | TRBV18 | 13 | - | TGTGCCAGCTCACCACCCGTCGAAGAGACCCAGTACTTC | CASSPPVEETQYF
- | TRBJ1-1 | TRBV3-1/TRBV3-2 | 16 | - | TGTGCCAGCAGCCCCATCGACAGACTCATGAACACTGAAGCTTTCTTT | CASSPIDRLMNTEAFF
- | TRBJ2-6 | TRBV5-1 | 15 | - | TGCGCCAGCAGACCAACAGTCTCTGGGGCCAACGTCCTGACTTTC | CASRPTVSGANVLTF
TRBD2 | TRBJ2-3 | TRBV5-1 | 16 | - | TGCGCCAGCAGCTTGGGTGCGGGAGGGGAAACAGATACGCAGTATTTT | CASSLGAGGETDTQYF